This T cell receptor (beta chain) was retrieved from a study of blood T cell repertoires in COVID-19. For the study at large: COVID-19 samples from acute and convalescent phases originated in the United States, Italy and Spain. The cDNA or gDNA used as material had been derived from T cells, B-cell-depleted T cells, or PBMCs.

Within the 2 weeks before study entry, each person in the exposed group met a COVID-19 case. V lost 4 bases, J lost 4 bases, and 13 bases lay in between. This CDR3 region has 14 residues. Germline loops: CDR1 LGHNA, CDR2 YSLEER. Libraries were prepared by immunoSEQ multiplex PCR; TCRdb keeps only in-frame clonotypes and omits some of them. The sample lists about 210,000 clones, roughly 84% occurring once. The source is a woman in her twenties or thirties who had been exposed to COVID-19. Sequencing input: PBMCs or T cells enriched from blood (not recorded which). V usage is TRBV4-3 and J usage is TRBJ2-5; a weak D match, TRBD2 (6 bases). For the CDR3, the DNA is TGCGCCAGCAGCCGGATGGCGGGGACAGAGACCCAGTACTTC. Its translation: CASSRMAGTETQYF.